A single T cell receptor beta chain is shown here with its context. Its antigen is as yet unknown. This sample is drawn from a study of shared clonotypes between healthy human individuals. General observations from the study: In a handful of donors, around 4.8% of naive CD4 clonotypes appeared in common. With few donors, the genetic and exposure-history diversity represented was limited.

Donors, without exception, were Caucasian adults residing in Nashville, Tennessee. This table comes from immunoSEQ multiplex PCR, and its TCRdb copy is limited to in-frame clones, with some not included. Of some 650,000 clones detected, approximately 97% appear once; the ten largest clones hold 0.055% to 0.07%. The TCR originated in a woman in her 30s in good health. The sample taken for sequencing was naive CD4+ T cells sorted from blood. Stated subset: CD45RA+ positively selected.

The CDR3 sequence: CASSPSDTQYF. Here the CDR3 DNA reads TGTGCCAGCTCACCCAGTGATACGCAGTATTTT. This chain connects TRBV18 to TRBJ2-3; D is unclear. The germline V gene encodes CDR1 KGHSH and CDR2 LQKENI. The V end lost 3 bases, the J end lost 6 bases, and 4 bases lay between the germline ends. The CDR3 runs 11 residues.